The 25 T cell receptor beta chains presented below share a single source sample, sequenced in a study of lymphopenia after photon versus proton radiotherapy. Clones were read by immunoSEQ multiplex PCR, and TCRdb kept only the in-frame ones, dropping some. This table has around 25,000 clones, 84% appearing once. Sample: peripheral blood, taken from a patient treated with photon-based radiotherapy. The receptors originated from a man aged 40-50 years with gastric cancer.

The count of this clone is one. This chain's CDR3 is CASSYLQGGGNEQFF. The CDR3 DNA reads TGTGCCAGCAGTTACTTACAGGGAGGTGGGAATGAGCAGTTCTTC. The chain employs TRBV6-6 and TRBJ2-1, with D perhaps being TRBD1 or TRBD2 (6 bases each). Germline CDR1 and CDR2: MNHNY and SVGAGI (reference sequence). Trimming cost V 1 base and J 7 bases, with 14 bases left between them. CDR3 size: 15 residues.

This chain links TRBV7-2 with TRBJ2-5; 14 positions agree with TRBD2. Unmatched junction bases numbered 3, after V lost 4 bases and J lost 5 bases. CDR3 length: 15 residues. In germline, CDR1 is SGHTA, CDR2 FQGNSA. CDR3 bases: TGTGCCAGCAGCTCGGGGACTAGCGGGGGTGAGACCCAGTACTTC. Its translation is CASSSGTSGGETQYF.

The rearrangement uses TRBV19 and TRBJ2-3; TRBD2 matches 14 bases. The CDR3 runs 16 residues. Germline CDR1 and CDR2: LNHDA and SQIVND (reference sequence). Trimming removed 5 bases from V and 3 bases from J; junction bases left unmatched: 4. CDR3 bases: TGTGCCAGTAGTTCGGGACTAGCGGGGGAGACAGATACGCAGTATTTT. Protein: CASSSGLAGETDTQYF.

The J gene is TRBJ2-1, the V gene TRBV7-8; a possible D gene is TRBD1 (5 bases). Germline V lookup: CDR1 SGHVS, CDR2 FQNEAQ. V was shortened by 1 base and J by 9 bases, with 19 bases between the two germline ends. The CDR3 is 16 amino acids. CDR3: CASSLGFGHPPGEQFF. The DNA of the CDR3 is TGTGCCAGCAGCTTAGGATTCGGACATCCCCCCGGTGAGCAGTTCTTC.

This chain joins TRBV2 and TRBJ1-2; 7 nucleotides align to TRBD1. CDR3 length: 13 amino acids. Germline V gene sequence: CDR1 SNHLY, CDR2 FYNNEI. Trimming removed 6 bases from V and 8 bases from J; junction bases left unmatched: 9. In nucleotides, the CDR3 is TGTGCCAGCAGCGGATATTCGGACAGGGGCTACACCTTC. Its translation: CASSGYSDRGYTF.

Only one count was recorded for this clone. V usage is TRBV19 and J usage is TRBJ1-3; no definite D call. CDR3 length: 16 amino acids. Germline V gene data show CDR1 as LNHDA and CDR2 as SQIVND (reference sequence). Deletions cut 8 bases from V and 0 bases from J, with 17 bases between. CDR3 in amino acids: CASDLGKSFSGNTIYF. CDR3 sequence (DNA): TGTGCCAGTGATTTAGGGAAGTCCTTCTCTGGAAACACCATATATTTT.

This clone has a single count. This chain joins TRBV7-9 and TRBJ1-2; D uncertain. The V gene's germline CDR1 is SEHNR and CDR2 FQNEAQ (reference sequence). The CDR3 contains 11 residues. Trimming took 5 bases from V and 7 from J, leaving 8 bases between them. DNA for the CDR3: TGTGCCAGCAGCGCCATGGGTGGCTACACCTTC. Amino acids: CASSAMGGYTF.

The rearrangement links TRBV5-3 to TRBJ1-1; 7 bases agree with TRBD1. TRBV5-3 is an open reading frame whose function is uncertain. V shed 4 bases, J shed 6 bases, and the junction held 9 bases outside the gene matches. The CDR3 covers 14 residues. The DNA of the CDR3 is TGTGCCAGAAGCAATACCGAGGGGGCGGCTGAAGCTTTCTTT. Its translation: CARSNTEGAAEAFF.

This rearrangement joins TRBV15 to TRBJ2-3; the match to TRBD2 covers 9 bases. This CDR3 has 15 amino acids. The V gene's germline CDR1 is LNHNV and CDR2 YYDKDF (reference sequence). Trimming took 3 bases from V and 1 from J; bases not matched to a gene: 2. The CDR3 region has the DNA TGTGCCACCAGCAGGGAGCGGGGGGGCACAGATACGCAGTATTTT. Translated, it gives CATSRERGGTDTQYF.

V usage is TRBV5-6 and J usage is TRBJ1-2; TRBD1 matches at 12 bases. CDR3 size: 17 residues. Germline loops: CDR1 SGHDT, CDR2 YYEEEE. V was clipped by 3 bases and J by 3 bases; unmatched bases: 9. CDR3 sequence: CASSWPGQGAEDYGYTF. DNA for the CDR3: TGTGCCAGCAGCTGGCCGGGACAGGGGGCTGAGGACTATGGCTACACCTTC.

The chain is built from TRBV5-5 and TRBJ1-2; D uncertain. V was clipped by 0 bases and J by 5 bases, with 14 bases between them. The germline V gene has CDR1 SGHKS and CDR2 YYEKEE (reference sequence). The CDR3 length is 15 residues. The CDR3 DNA reads TGTGCCAGCAGCTTGGGTCCCCTAACCGGATATGGCTACACCTTC. Encoded protein: CASSLGPLTGYGYTF.

The rearrangement joins TRBV5-1 to TRBJ1-3, with D perhaps TRBD1 (6 bases). Germline lookup yields CDR1 SGHRS and CDR2 YFSETQ. The CDR3 sequence is 18 residues long. The V gene lost 3 bases and the J gene lost 0 bases, with 19 bases spanning the gap. CDR3 region: CASSWGGVGRSSGNTIYF. The CDR3 bases are TGCGCCAGCAGCTGGGGGGGCGTGGGGCGCAGCTCTGGAAACACCATATATTTT. Filled out from reference TRBV5-1 and TRBJ1-3, the complete variable domain reads KAGVTQTPRYLIKTRGQQVTLSCSPISGHRSVSWYQQTPGQGLQFLFEYFSETQRNKGNFPGRFSGRQFSNSRSEMNVSTLELGDSALYLCASSWGGVGRSSGNTIYFGEGSWLTVV.

The gene calls are TRBV27 and TRBJ2-2; the D gene is possibly TRBD2 (7 bases). V lost 6 bases and J lost 0, with 14 bases in between. CDR3 length equals 16 residues. Germline assignment: CDR1 MNHEY and CDR2 SMNVEV (reference sequence). For the CDR3, the DNA is TGTGCCAGCAGATGGGGGGGGCGCGCGAACACCGGGGAGCTGTTTTTT. Translation: CASRWGGRANTGELFF.

As for this clone: Other DNA sequences in the same sample also yield this CDR3. V is TRBV7-8 and J is TRBJ2-2; D is undetermined. Deletions cut 1 base from V and 3 bases from J, with 3 bases between. This CDR3 contains 13 residues. Germline V gene lookup returns CDR1 SGHVS and CDR2 FQNEAQ. The CDR3 is CASSLVDTGELFF. The CDR3 region has the DNA TGTGCCAGCAGCTTAGTCGACACCGGGGAGCTGTTTTTT.

V usage is TRBV9 and J usage is TRBJ1-6; unclear D gene. This CDR3 is built from 14 residues. The germline gives CDR1 SGDLS, CDR2 YYNGEE. Between the trimmed V and J ends, which lost 0 bases and 7 bases, there was a span of 8 bases. The CDR3 region has the DNA TGTGCCAGCAGCGTAGCTCAGGACAATTCACCCCTCCACTTT. Amino acids: CASSVAQDNSPLHF. Drawing the rest from reference TRBV9 and TRBJ1-6, the complete variable domain is DSGVTQTPKHLITATGQRVTLRCSPRSGDLSVYWYQQSLDQGLQFLIQYYNGEERAKGNILERFSAQQFPDLHSELNLSSLELGDSALYFCASSVAQDNSPLHFGNGTRLTVT.

The J gene is TRBJ2-7, the V gene TRBV5-8; TRBD1 matches 10 bases. V shed 2 bases and J 3 bases; nucleotides not matched to a gene: 5. The CDR3 covers 15 residues. The germline V gene has CDR1 SGHTS and CDR2 YDEGEE. The CDR3 loop is CASSLGTGAFYEQYF. The CDR3, as DNA: TGTGCCAGCAGCTTAGGGACAGGGGCGTTCTACGAGCAGTACTTC.

CDR3 amino acids: CASKTGRGTEKLFF. The CDR3 region has the DNA TGTGCCAGCAAGACCGGCAGGGGTACTGAAAAACTGTTTTTT. The chain is built from TRBV27 and TRBJ1-4, with TRBD1 as a possible D gene (6 bases). The CDR3 is 14 residues long. V dropped 7 bases and J dropped 7 bases, with 16 bases sitting between them. Germline assignment: CDR1 MNHEY and CDR2 SMNVEV (reference sequence). Full variable domain (rest looked up from reference TRBV27 and TRBJ1-4): EAQVTQNPRYLITVTGKKLTVTCSQNMNHEYMSWYRQDPGLGLRQIYYSMNVEVTDKGDVPEGYKVSRKEKRNFPLILESPSPNQTSLYFCASKTGRGTEKLFFGSGTQLSVL.

The chain combines TRBV27 with TRBJ2-1; 10 bases agree with TRBD1. V lost 0 bases, J lost 4 bases, and 3 bases stayed unmatched. Germline assignment: CDR1 MNHEY and CDR2 SMNVEV (reference sequence). CDR3 length: 16 residues. The CDR3 loop is CASSLSRTGGYNEQFF. The DNA for the CDR3 is TGTGCCAGCAGTTTATCCAGGACAGGGGGTTACAATGAGCAGTTCTTC.

The genes are TRBV19 and TRBJ1-1; no clear D gene. This CDR3 spans 14 amino acids. The V gene lost 5 bases and the J gene lost 6 bases, with 16 bases spanning the gap. The germline CDR1 and CDR2 sequences are LNHDA and SQIVND (reference sequence). The CDR3 spells CASSFSAGLAEAFF. CDR3 coding DNA: TGTGCCAGTAGTTTTAGCGCCGGGCTGGCTGAAGCTTTCTTT.

V is TRBV5-4 and J is TRBJ2-7; 9 nucleotides line up with TRBD1. This CDR3 contains 15 residues. V shed 4 bases and J 1 base; nucleotides not matched to a gene: 6. The germline gives CDR1 SGHNT, CDR2 YYREEE (reference sequence). As DNA, the CDR3 is TGTGCCAGCAGCCGCCCGACAGGGGGTTCCTACGAGCAGTACTTC. This encodes CASSRPTGGSYEQYF.

The V and J genes are TRBV10-3 and TRBJ1-1; tentatively, D is TRBD1 (5 bases). Trimming cost V 5 bases and J 0 bases, with 13 bases left between them. The CDR3 length is 15 residues. Per the germline V gene, CDR1 is ENHRY and CDR2 is SYGVKD. The CDR3 DNA reads TGTGCCATCAGTCGGGAGGGGACTATGAACACTGAAGCTTTCTTT. Translation: CAISREGTMNTEAFF.

This chain connects TRBV5-6 to TRBJ2-2; the D gene is possibly TRBD1 (6 bases). CDR1 and CDR2 from the germline V gene are SGHDT and YYEEEE. This CDR3 contains 15 residues. The V end was cut by 2 bases, the J end by 0 bases, with 8 bases between. Written as DNA, the CDR3 is TGTGCCAGCAGCTTACAGGGAACGAACACCGGGGAGCTGTTTTTT. It yields the protein CASSLQGTNTGELFF.

The chain uses TRBV7-6 and TRBJ1-3, with D maybe TRBD1 (6 bases). With 5 bases removed from V and 1 base from J, the gap between germline ends came to 18 bases. There are 17 residues in the CDR3. Germline values: CDR1 SGHVS, CDR2 FNYEAQ. CDR3 region: CASSTQPGHISGNTIYF. DNA for the CDR3: TGTGCCAGCAGCACCCAGCCGGGACATATATCTGGAAACACCATATATTTT.

Here the CDR3 reads CASSVGGSSTDTQYF. CDR3 DNA sequence: TGTGCCAGCAGCGTCGGCGGATCTAGCACAGATACGCAGTATTTT. The chain carries TRBV9 and TRBJ2-3, with D uncertain. There are 15 residues in the CDR3. Germline V CDR1 and CDR2: SGDLS, YYNGEE. The V and J ends lost 2 bases and 0 bases respectively, with 10 bases between them.

CDR3: CASSLGPQNTQYF. CDR3 nucleotide sequence: TGTGCCAGCAGCTTGGGACCCCAAAATACGCAGTATTTT. J is TRBJ2-3 and V is TRBV11-3; TRBD1 or TRBD2 may be the D gene (5 bases each). This CDR3 comprises 13 residues. Trimming removed 3 bases from V and 7 bases from J, with 11 bases in between. The germline V gene encodes CDR1 SGHNT and CDR2 YENEEA.